Listed below are T cell receptor beta chains from one sample, sequenced in a study of blood T cells in healthy people across ages. MiXCR, applied by TCRdb to the 5' RACE reads, yields one record per CDR3 protein. This table has over 1,500,000 distinct CDR3 sequences, approximately 39% appearing once. Material: blood. These receptors came from a human donor in good health. Both conserved end residues are part of each CDR3. Each record gives: clone size, D gene, V gene, J gene, CDR3 protein, CDR3 DNA. The D gene is left open where the match is weak. Not every row has a clone size; where given, it reads once, few, many or a size class.

>.|TRBD2|TRBV9|TRBJ2-1
CASSEPTSGGNYNEQFF
TGTGCCAGCAGCGAACCGACTAGCGGGGGGAACTACAATGAGCAGTTCTTC
>many|.|TRBV7-2|TRBJ2-7
CASSLGLQGYQQYF
TGTGCCAGCAGCTTAGGTTTGCAGGGGTACCAGCAGTACTTC
>.|.|TRBV20-1|TRBJ1-4
CSASRGVNEKLFF
TGCAGTGCTAGTCGGGGGGTTAATGAAAAACTGTTTTTT
>many|.|TRBV11-2|TRBJ2-4
CASSLDEYDIQYF
TGTGCCAGCAGCTTGGACGAATACGACATTCAGTACTTC
>.|TRBD2|TRBV24-1|TRBJ2-1
CATSELGLAGAYNEQFF
TGTGCCACCAGTGAGTTGGGACTAGCGGGGGCCTACAATGAGCAGTTCTTC
>.|TRBD1|TRBV7-2|TRBJ1-5
CASSWDRSGLFQPQHF
TGTGCCAGCAGCTGGGACAGGTCCGGGCTCTTTCAGCCCCAGCATTTT
>.|.|TRBV7-2|TRBJ2-7
CASSLQWGRYEQYF
TGTGCCAGCAGCTTACAGTGGGGCCGGTACGAGCAGTACTTC
>.|TRBD2|TRBV7-2|TRBJ2-4
CASRPAGGAGNIQYF
TGTGCCAGCAGGCCCGCGGGGGGGGCGGGAAACATTCAGTACTTC
>few|TRBD1|TRBV20-1|TRBJ2-1
CSARDLVGQDSYNEQFF
TGCAGTGCTAGAGATCTTGTCGGACAGGACTCCTACAATGAGCAGTTCTTC
>.|.|TRBV7-2|TRBJ2-1
CASSYPSTNEQFF
TGTGCCAGCAGCTATCCCTCTACCAATGAGCAGTTCTTC
>.|.|TRBV29-1|TRBJ2-7
CSVGNDYEQYF
TGCAGCGTTGGTAACGACTACGAGCAGTACTTC
>.|.|TRBV24-1|TRBJ1-1
CATSEGWETEAFF
TGTGCCACCAGTGAGGGCTGGGAAACTGAAGCTTTCTTT
>.|TRBD2|TRBV7-2|TRBJ2-5
CASSQSAGGETQYF
TGTGCCAGCAGCCAGTCGGCGGGAGGCGAGACCCAGTACTTC
>.|TRBD2|TRBV20-1|TRBJ2-1
CCALPVSSGGPQKQFF
TGCTGTGCTCTCCCTGTTTCTAGCGGGGGGCCACAAAAGCAGTTCTTC
>few|.|TRBV7-9|TRBJ1-2
CASMPGGNYGYTF
TGTGCCAGCATGCCCGGAGGCAACTATGGCTACACCTTC
>.|.|TRBV4-2|TRBJ1-2
CASSQDSGVGYGYTF
TGTGCCAGCAGCCAAGATTCGGGGGTAGGCTATGGCTACACCTTC
>few|.|TRBV6-6|TRBJ1-6
CASSYYSGRTPLHF
TGTGCCAGCAGTTACTACAGTGGCAGGACCCCCCTCCACTTT
>.|TRBD2|TRBV20-1|TRBJ2-7
CSARDYKAGAYTYEQYF
TGCAGTGCTAGGGATTACAAAGCGGGGGCCTACACCTACGAGCAGTACTTC
>.|TRBD1|TRBV14|TRBJ1-2
CASILGQGASRGYTF
TGTGCCAGCATCCTAGGACAGGGGGCGTCTCGGGGCTACACCTTC
>few|.|TRBV7-2|TRBJ2-5
CASSLASLRGEETQYF
TGTGCCAGCAGCTTAGCGTCCCTCAGGGGTGAGGAGACCCAGTACTTC
>.|.|TRBV4-3|TRBJ2-3
CASSHDNSNTDTQYF
TGCGCCAGCAGCCATGATAACAGTAACACAGATACGCAGTATTTT
>.|TRBD1|TRBV6-2/TRBV6-3|TRBJ2-1
CVSSYIQGAPTSYNEQFF
TGTGTCAGCAGTTACATACAGGGGGCACCGACCTCCTACAATGAGCAGTTCTTC
>many|TRBD2|TRBV4-3|TRBJ2-5
CASSQGVASGPQETQYF
TGCGCCAGCAGCCAAGGGGTGGCTAGCGGCCCTCAAGAGACCCAGTACTTC
>.|TRBD1|TRBV9|TRBJ1-5
CASSVAWTGVVSNQPQHF
TGTGCCAGCAGCGTAGCCTGGACAGGGGTTGTAAGCAATCAGCCCCAGCATTTT
>.|.|TRBV12-3/TRBV12-4|TRBJ2-7
CASSFREFYEQYF
TGTGCCAGCAGTTTTCGGGAGTTCTACGAGCAGTACTTC
>few|.|TRBV7-2|TRBJ2-7
CASSPVRAYEQYF
TGTGCCAGCAGCCCCGTTAGGGCCTACGAGCAGTACTTC
>.|.|TRBV7-9|TRBJ1-1
CASSLPDPPEAFF
TGTGCCAGCAGTTTACCCGACCCCCCTGAAGCTTTCTTT
>few|.|TRBV7-2|TRBJ2-5
CASSLSGVLQETQYF
TGTGCCAGCAGCCTTTCCGGGGTTCTACAAGAGACCCAGTACTTC
>few|.|TRBV14|TRBJ1-6
CASSPRTENNSPLHF
TGTGCCAGCAGCCCACGGACGGAAAATAATTCACCCCTCCACTTT
>.|.|TRBV29-1|TRBJ2-1
CSVEDDGSSYNEQFF
TGCAGCGTTGAAGATGACGGCAGCTCCTACAATGAGCAGTTCTTC
>few|TRBD1|TRBV10-3|TRBJ1-2
CAISDAPGQANFNYGYTF
TGTGCCATCAGTGATGCCCCGGGACAGGCCAACTTTAACTATGGCTACACCTTC
>.|.|TRBV11-2|TRBJ1-4
CASSFARGGEKLFF
TGTGCCAGCAGCTTCGCAAGGGGCGGTGAAAAACTGTTTTTT
>.|.|TRBV2|TRBJ1-5
CASYYRPTFNQPQHF
TGTGCCAGCTACTACAGGCCCACTTTCAATCAGCCCCAGCATTTT
>.|TRBD1|TRBV7-2|TRBJ2-7
CASSPDSGTAWEQYF
TGTGCCAGCAGCCCCGATTCTGGGACAGCTTGGGAGCAGTACTTC
>.|.|TRBV4-2|TRBJ1-3
CASSQRGGTDSGNTIYF
TGTGCCAGCAGCCAACGTGGGGGGACTGACTCTGGAAACACCATATATTTT
>.|TRBD2|TRBV20-1|TRBJ2-5
CSARDRTSPETQYF
TGCAGTGCTAGAGATCGGACTAGCCCAGAGACCCAGTACTTC
>.|.|TRBV7-8|TRBJ1-5
CASSLIFYRGNQPQHF
TGTGCCAGCAGCTTAATCTTTTACAGGGGCAATCAGCCCCAGCATTTT
>.|TRBD1|TRBV5-1|TRBJ1-4
CASSLGGGAGGLGEKLFF
TGCGCCAGCAGCTTGGGCGGCGGGGCAGGGGGCCTCGGTGAAAAACTGTTTTTT
>.|.|TRBV5-5|TRBJ1-2
CASSFGHRLGIDGYTF
TGTGCCAGCAGCTTCGGACACAGGCTAGGAATAGATGGCTACACCTTC
>.|TRBD1|TRBV11-1|TRBJ1-2
CASSSGQAGRGYTF
TGTGCCAGCAGCTCGGGACAGGCGGGTCGCGGCTACACCTTC
>.|TRBD1|TRBV29-1|TRBJ1-2
CSVRRTGGASSDGYTF
TGCAGCGTTAGAAGGACAGGGGGCGCGAGCTCGGATGGCTACACCTTC
>.|.|TRBV15|TRBJ1-1
CATSRSHSWGGTEAFF
TGTGCCACCAGCAGATCTCACTCCTGGGGGGGGACTGAAGCTTTCTTT
>.|TRBD2|TRBV12-3/TRBV12-4|TRBJ2-5
CASSDGAGGPQETQYF
TGTGCCAGCAGTGATGGAGCGGGGGGGCCCCAAGAGACCCAGTACTTC
>.|.|TRBV4-1|TRBJ1-4
CASSQDPGVGEKLFF
TGCGCCAGCAGCCAAGATCCCGGGGTGGGTGAAAAACTGTTTTTT
>.|.|TRBV20-1|TRBJ1-4
CSAPVRGGEKLFF
TGCAGTGCCCCGGTTAGGGGTGGTGAAAAACTGTTTTTT
>.|TRBD2|TRBV20-1|TRBJ2-3
CGARAGGGEDTQYF
TGCGGTGCTAGAGCGGGCGGGGGGGAAGATACGCAGTATTTT
>.|.|TRBV5-1|TRBJ2-3
CASSFGRLGNTQYF
TGCGCCAGCAGCTTCGGGAGACTGGGGAATACGCAGTATTTT
>few|TRBD1|TRBV29-1|TRBJ1-2
CSVTGTGAGGYTF
TGCAGCGTTACCGGGACAGGGGCCGGTGGCTACACCTTC
>few|TRBD2|TRBV6-5|TRBJ2-1
CASSEGLVGEQFF
TGTGCCAGCAGTGAGGGACTAGTGGGTGAGCAGTTCTTC
>few|TRBD2|TRBV5-1|TRBJ2-2
CASSPPGGTGELFF
TGCGCCAGCAGTCCCCCGGGAGGCACCGGGGAGCTGTTTTTT
>.|TRBD2|TRBV6-5|TRBJ2-3
CASSRGGLADTQYF
TGTGCCAGCAGTCGGGGGGGGCTAGCAGATACGCAGTATTTT
>.|TRBD2|TRBV20-1|TRBJ2-7
CSARDVLAGTYEQYF
TGCAGTGCTAGAGATGTGTTAGCGGGGACCTACGAGCAGTACTTC
>.|.|TRBV24-1|TRBJ2-1
CATSGTFYNEQFF
TGTGCCACCAGTGGAACTTTCTACAATGAGCAGTTCTTC
>.|.|TRBV7-9|TRBJ2-7
CASSLAWGASNEQYF
TGTGCCAGCAGCTTAGCTTGGGGAGCCTCCAACGAGCAGTACTTC
>few|.|TRBV7-8|TRBJ1-2
CASSLDPVYGYTF
TGTGCCAGCAGCTTAGATCCAGTCTATGGCTACACCTTC
>few|TRBD1|TRBV29-1|TRBJ1-2
CSAVTGTFYGYTF
TGCAGCGCTGTGACAGGGACGTTCTATGGCTACACCTTC
>few|TRBD2|TRBV4-3|TRBJ2-5
CASSQRVFGGGTQYF
TGCGCCAGCAGCCAACGAGTTTTCGGGGGGGGAACCCAGTACTTC